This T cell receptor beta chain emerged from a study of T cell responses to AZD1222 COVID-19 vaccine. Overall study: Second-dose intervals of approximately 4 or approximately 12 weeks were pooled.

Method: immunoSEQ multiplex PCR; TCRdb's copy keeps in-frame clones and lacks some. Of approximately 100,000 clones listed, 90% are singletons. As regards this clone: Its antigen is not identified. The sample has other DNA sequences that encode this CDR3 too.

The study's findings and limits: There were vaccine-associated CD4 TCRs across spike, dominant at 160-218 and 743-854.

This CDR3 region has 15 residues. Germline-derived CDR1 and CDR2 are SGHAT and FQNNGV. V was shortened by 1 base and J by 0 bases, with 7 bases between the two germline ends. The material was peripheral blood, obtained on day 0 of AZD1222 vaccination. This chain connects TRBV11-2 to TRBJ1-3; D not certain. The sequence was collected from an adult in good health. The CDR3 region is CASSLGGNSGNTIYF. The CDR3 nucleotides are TGTGCCAGCAGCTTAGGCGGGAACTCTGGAAACACCATATATTTT.